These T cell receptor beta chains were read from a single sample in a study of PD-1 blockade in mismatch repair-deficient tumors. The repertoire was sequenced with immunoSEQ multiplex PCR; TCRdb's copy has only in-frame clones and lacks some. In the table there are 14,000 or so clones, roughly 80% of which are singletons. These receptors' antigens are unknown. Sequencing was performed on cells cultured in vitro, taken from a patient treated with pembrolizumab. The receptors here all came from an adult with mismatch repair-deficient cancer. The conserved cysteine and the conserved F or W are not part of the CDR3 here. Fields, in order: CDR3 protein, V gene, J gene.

cdr3_aa: ASSLGTSAIFSYNEQF; v_call: TRBV27; j_call: TRBJ2-1
cdr3_aa: ASSFFLQRGYEQY; v_call: TRBV7-2; j_call: TRBJ2-7
cdr3_aa: ASSLGLSSYNEQF; v_call: TRBV7-9; j_call: TRBJ2-1
cdr3_aa: SAGRTGELF; v_call: TRBV20-1; j_call: TRBJ2-2
cdr3_aa: ASSSPGTGGAGAF; v_call: TRBV28; j_call: TRBJ1-1
cdr3_aa: ASSPRTVDNTQY; v_call: TRBV18; j_call: TRBJ2-3
cdr3_aa: ASSFTGDAGELF; v_call: TRBV7-3; j_call: TRBJ2-2
cdr3_aa: ASSVGLAGYEQF; v_call: TRBV2; j_call: TRBJ2-1
cdr3_aa: ASSLGQSSQETQY; v_call: TRBV5-1; j_call: TRBJ2-5
cdr3_aa: ASSQVFKFRGRTDTQY; v_call: TRBV4-1; j_call: TRBJ2-3
cdr3_aa: ASSLPQGARETQY; v_call: TRBV28; j_call: TRBJ2-5
cdr3_aa: ASTTRDMGTDTQY; v_call: TRBV27; j_call: TRBJ2-3
cdr3_aa: ASSPLGTGPTYNEQF; v_call: TRBV18; j_call: TRBJ2-1
cdr3_aa: ASSLVAGRNEQF; v_call: TRBV7-3; j_call: TRBJ2-1
cdr3_aa: ASSLVGGDTEAF; v_call: TRBV7-3; j_call: TRBJ1-1
cdr3_aa: ASSTSRGNTIY; v_call: TRBV27; j_call: TRBJ1-3
cdr3_aa: ASTVPNTGELF; v_call: TRBV27; j_call: TRBJ2-2
cdr3_aa: ASSLRDRVFGNTIY; v_call: TRBV7-2; j_call: TRBJ1-3
cdr3_aa: ASSKTGRGSYEQY; v_call: TRBV27; j_call: TRBJ2-7
cdr3_aa: ASSEYEGDFYGYT; v_call: TRBV6-1; j_call: TRBJ1-2
cdr3_aa: ASSFGEGWGQGTGNTIY; v_call: TRBV28; j_call: TRBJ1-3
cdr3_aa: ASSSWTGGTGELF; v_call: TRBV5-1; j_call: TRBJ2-2
cdr3_aa: ASSLGGAIQPQH; v_call: TRBV28; j_call: TRBJ1-5
cdr3_aa: ASSQGGLADTQY; v_call: TRBV4-1; j_call: TRBJ2-3